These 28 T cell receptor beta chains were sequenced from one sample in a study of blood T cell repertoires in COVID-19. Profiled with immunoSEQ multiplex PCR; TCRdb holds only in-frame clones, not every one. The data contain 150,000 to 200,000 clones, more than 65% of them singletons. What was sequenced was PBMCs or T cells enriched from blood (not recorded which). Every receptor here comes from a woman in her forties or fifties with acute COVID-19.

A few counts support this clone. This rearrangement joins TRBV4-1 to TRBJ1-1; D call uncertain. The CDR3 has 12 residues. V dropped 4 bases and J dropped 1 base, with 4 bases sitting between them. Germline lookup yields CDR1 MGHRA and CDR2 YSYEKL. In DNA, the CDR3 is TGCGCCAGCAGCCGGGCGAACACTGAAGCTTTCTTT. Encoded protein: CASSRANTEAFF.

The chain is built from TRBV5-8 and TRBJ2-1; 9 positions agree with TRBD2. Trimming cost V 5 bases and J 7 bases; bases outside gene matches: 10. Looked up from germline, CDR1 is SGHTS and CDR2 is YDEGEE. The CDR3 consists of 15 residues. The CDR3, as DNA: TGTGCCAGCAGGGACCGTCTAGCGGGGATAAATGAGCAGTTCTTC. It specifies CASRDRLAGINEQFF.

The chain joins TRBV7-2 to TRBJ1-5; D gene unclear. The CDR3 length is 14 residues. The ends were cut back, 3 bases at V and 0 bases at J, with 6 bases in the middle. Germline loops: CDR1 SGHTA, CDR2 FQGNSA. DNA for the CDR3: TGTGCCAGCAGCTTCGGTTATAGCAATCAGCCCCAGCATTTT. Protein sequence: CASSFGYSNQPQHF.

The CDR3 reads CASSLEGRGSEAFF. The CDR3 bases are TGTGCCAGCAGCTTGGAGGGTAGGGGGTCTGAAGCTTTCTTT. The V and J genes are TRBV5-4 and TRBJ1-1; weak D call: TRBD1 (6 bases). Germline CDR1 and CDR2: SGHNT and YYREEE (reference sequence). The ends were cut back, 0 bases at V and 6 bases at J, with 12 bases in the middle. The CDR3 sequence is 14 residues long.

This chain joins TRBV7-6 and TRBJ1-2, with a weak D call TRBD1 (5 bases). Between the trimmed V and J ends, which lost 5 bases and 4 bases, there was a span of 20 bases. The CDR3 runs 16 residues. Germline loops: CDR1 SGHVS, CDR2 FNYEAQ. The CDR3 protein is CASSPLVQGATYGYTF. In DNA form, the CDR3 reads TGTGCCAGCAGCCCCCTGGTTCAGGGCGCTACCTATGGCTACACCTTC.

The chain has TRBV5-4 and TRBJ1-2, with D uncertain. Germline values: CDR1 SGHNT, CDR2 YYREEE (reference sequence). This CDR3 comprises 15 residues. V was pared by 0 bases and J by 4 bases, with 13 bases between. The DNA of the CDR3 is TGTGCCAGCAGCTTGGGGCCAGGCAACGCCTATGGCTACACCTTC. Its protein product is CASSLGPGNAYGYTF. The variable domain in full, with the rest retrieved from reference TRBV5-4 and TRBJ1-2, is ETGVTQSPTHLIKTRGQQVTLRCSSQSGHNTVSWYQQALGQGPQFIFQYYREEENGRGNFPPRFSGLQFPNYSSELNVNALELDDSALYLCASSLGPGNAYGYTFGSGTRLTVV.

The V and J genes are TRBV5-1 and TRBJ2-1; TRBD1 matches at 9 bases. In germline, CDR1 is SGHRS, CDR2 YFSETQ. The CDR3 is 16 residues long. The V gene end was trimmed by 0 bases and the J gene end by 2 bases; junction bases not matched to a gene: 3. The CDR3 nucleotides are TGCGCCAGCAGCTTGGAAGACAGGGGGGCCTACAATGAGCAGTTCTTC. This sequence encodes CASSLEDRGAYNEQFF.

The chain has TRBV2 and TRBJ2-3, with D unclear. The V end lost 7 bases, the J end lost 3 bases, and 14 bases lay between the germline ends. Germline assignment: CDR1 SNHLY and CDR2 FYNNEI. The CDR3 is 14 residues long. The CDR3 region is CASNVQQATDTQYF. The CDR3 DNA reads TGTGCCAGCAATGTTCAGCAAGCGACAGATACGCAGTATTTT.

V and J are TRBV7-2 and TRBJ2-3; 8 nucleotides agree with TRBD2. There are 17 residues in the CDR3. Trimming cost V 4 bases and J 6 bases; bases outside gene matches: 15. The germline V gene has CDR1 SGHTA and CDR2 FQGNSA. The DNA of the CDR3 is TGTGCCAGCAGCTCCCGTACGACTAGCGACACGAGGGATACGCAGTATTTT. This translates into CASSSRTTSDTRDTQYF.

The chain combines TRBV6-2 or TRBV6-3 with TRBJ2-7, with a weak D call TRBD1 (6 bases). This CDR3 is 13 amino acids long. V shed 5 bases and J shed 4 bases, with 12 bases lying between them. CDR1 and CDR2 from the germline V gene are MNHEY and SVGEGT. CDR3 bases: TGTGCCAGCAGTATACAGCAGGGGTACGAGCAGTACGTC. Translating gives CASSIQQGYEQYV.

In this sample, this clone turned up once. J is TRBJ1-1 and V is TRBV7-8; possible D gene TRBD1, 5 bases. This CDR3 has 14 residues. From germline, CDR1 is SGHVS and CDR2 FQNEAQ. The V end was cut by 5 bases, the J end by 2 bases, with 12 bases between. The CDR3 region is CASSIRTRNTEAFF. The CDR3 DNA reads TGTGCCAGCAGCATAAGGACACGAAACACTGAAGCTTTCTTT.

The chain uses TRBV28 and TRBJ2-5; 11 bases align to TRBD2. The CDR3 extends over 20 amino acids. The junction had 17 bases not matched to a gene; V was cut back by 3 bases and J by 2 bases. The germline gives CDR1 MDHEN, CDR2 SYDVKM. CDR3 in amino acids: CASSFPTNDLLAGEQETQYF. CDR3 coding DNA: TGTGCCAGCAGTTTCCCAACGAATGACCTACTAGCGGGGGAGCAAGAGACCCAGTACTTC.

The CDR3 nucleotides are TGTGCCAGCACTACCTACCTAACAGGGGGCGCAGATCAGCCCCAGCATTTT. Protein: CASTTYLTGGADQPQHF. The chain combines TRBV28 with TRBJ1-5; 9 bases are shared with TRBD1. CDR3 length: 17 residues. V trimming: 7 bases; J trimming: 5 bases; junction bases outside the gene matches: 15. The germline V gene encodes CDR1 MDHEN and CDR2 SYDVKM.

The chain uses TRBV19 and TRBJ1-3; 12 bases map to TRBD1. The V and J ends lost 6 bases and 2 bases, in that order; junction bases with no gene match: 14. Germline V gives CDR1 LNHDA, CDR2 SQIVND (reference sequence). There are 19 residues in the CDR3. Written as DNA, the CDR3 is TGTGCCAGTAGAATACGAGGGACAGGGGGCCCCGGGGCTGGAAACACCATATATTTT. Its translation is CASRIRGTGGPGAGNTIYF.

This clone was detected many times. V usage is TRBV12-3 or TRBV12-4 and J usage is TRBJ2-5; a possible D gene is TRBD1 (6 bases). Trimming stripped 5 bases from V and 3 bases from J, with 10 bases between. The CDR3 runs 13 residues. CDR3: CASSLQGKETQYF. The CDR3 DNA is TGTGCCAGCAGTCTACAGGGAAAAGAGACCCAGTACTTC.

CDR3 region: CASSVNQGNYGYTF. CDR3 coding DNA: TGTGCCAGCAGCGTAAACCAGGGGAACTATGGCTACACCTTC. J is TRBJ1-2 and V is TRBV7-2, with D tentatively TRBD1 (6 bases). Germline CDR1 is SGHTA and CDR2 is FQGNSA. This CDR3 comprises 14 residues. V was pared by 5 bases and J by 2 bases, with 12 bases between. Based on the CDR3 plus reference TRBV7-2 and TRBJ1-2, the full variable domain is GAGVSQSPSNKVTEKGKDVELRCDPISGHTALYWYRQSLGQGLEFLIYFQGNSAPDKSGLPSDRFSAERTGGSVSTLTIQRTQQEDSAVYLCASSVNQGNYGYTFGSGTRLTVV.

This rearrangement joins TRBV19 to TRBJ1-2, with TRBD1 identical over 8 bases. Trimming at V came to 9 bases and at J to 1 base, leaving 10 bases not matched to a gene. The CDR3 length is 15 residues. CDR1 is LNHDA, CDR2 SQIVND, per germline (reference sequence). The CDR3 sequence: CASNQGALVNYGYTF. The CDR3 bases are TGTGCCAGCAACCAGGGGGCGCTTGTTAACTATGGCTACACCTTC.

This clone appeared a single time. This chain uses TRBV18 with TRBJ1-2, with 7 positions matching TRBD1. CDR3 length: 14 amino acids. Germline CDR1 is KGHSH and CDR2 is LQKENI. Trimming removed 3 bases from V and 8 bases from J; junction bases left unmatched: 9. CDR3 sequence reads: CASSPGQWAQGYTF. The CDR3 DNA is TGTGCCAGCTCACCGGGACAGTGGGCTCAGGGCTACACCTTC.

CDR3 coding DNA: TGTGCCAGCAAAGCGGGGGAGATATACAATGAGCAGTTCTTC. This translates into CASKAGEIYNEQFF. The chain couples TRBV27 to TRBJ2-1; TRBD2 aligns across 8 bases. The V segment lost 7 bases and the J segment 4 bases; nucleotides outside the gene matches: 6. Germline CDR1 MNHEY, CDR2 SMNVEV (reference sequence). This CDR3 comprises 14 residues.

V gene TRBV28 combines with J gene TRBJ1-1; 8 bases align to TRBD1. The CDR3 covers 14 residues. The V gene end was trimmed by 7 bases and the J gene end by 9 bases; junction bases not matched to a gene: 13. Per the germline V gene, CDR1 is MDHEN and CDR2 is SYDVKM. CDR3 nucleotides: TGTGCCAGCATAAACAGGGGGATAGGAAGGAAAGCTTTCTTT. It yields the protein CASINRGIGRKAFF. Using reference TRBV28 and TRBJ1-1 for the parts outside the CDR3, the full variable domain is DVKVTQSSRYLVKRTGEKVFLECVQDMDHENMFWYRQDPGLGLRLIYFSYDVKMKEKGDIPEGYSVSREKKERFSLILESASTNQTSMYLCASINRGIGRKAFFGQGTRLTVV.

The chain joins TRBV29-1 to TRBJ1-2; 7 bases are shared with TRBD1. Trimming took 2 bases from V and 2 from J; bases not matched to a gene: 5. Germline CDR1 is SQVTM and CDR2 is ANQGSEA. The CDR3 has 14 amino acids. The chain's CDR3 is CSVELRRGNYGYTF. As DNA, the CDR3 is TGCAGCGTTGAATTGCGCAGGGGGAACTATGGCTACACCTTC. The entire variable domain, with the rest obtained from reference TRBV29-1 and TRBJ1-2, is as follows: SAVISQKPSRDICQRGTSLTIQCQVDSQVTMMFWYRQQPGQSLTLIATANQGSEATYESGFVIDKFPISRPNLTFSTLTVSNMSPEDSSIYLCSVELRRGNYGYTFGSGTRLTVV.

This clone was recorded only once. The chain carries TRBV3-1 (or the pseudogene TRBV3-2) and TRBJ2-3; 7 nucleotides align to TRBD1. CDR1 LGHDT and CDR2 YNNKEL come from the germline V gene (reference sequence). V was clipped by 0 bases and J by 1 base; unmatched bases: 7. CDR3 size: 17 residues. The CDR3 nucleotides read TGTGCCAGCAGCCAAGATGTAGGGGGCCGTTGCACAGATACGCAGTATTTT. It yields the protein CASSQDVGGRCTDTQYF.

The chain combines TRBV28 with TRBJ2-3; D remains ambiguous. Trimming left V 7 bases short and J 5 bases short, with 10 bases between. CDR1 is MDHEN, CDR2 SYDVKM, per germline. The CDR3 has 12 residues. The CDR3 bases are TGTGCCAGCACCTCCGCCAGAGATACGCAGTATTTT. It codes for CASTSARDTQYF. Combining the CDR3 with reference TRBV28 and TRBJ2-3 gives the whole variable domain DVKVTQSSRYLVKRTGEKVFLECVQDMDHENMFWYRQDPGLGLRLIYFSYDVKMKEKGDIPEGYSVSREKKERFSLILESASTNQTSMYLCASTSARDTQYFGPGTRLTVL.

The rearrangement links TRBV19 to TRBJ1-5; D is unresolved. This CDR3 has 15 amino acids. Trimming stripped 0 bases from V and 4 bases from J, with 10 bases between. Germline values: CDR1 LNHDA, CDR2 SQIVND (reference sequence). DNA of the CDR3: TGTGCCAGTAGTATAGATGGGAGGCCTAATCAGCCCCAGCATTTT. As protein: CASSIDGRPNQPQHF. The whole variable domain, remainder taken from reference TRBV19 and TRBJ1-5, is DGGITQSPKYLFRKEGQNVTLSCEQNLNHDAMYWYRQDPGQGLRLIYYSQIVNDFQKGDIAEGYSVSREKKESFPLTVTSAQKNPTAFYLCASSIDGRPNQPQHFGDGTRLSIL.

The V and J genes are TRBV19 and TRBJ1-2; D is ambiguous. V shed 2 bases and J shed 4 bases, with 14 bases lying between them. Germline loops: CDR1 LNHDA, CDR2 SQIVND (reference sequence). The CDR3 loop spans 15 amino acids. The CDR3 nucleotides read TGTGCCAGTAGTATAAGGGAGCGCCAGAGCTATGGCTACACCTTC. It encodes CASSIRERQSYGYTF.

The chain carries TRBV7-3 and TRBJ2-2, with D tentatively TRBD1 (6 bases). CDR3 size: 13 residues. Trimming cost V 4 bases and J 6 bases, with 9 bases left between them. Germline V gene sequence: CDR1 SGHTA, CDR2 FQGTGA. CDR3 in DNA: TGTGCCAGCAGCTCCCAGGGGCCCGGGGAGCTGTTTTTT. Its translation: CASSSQGPGELFF.

The CDR3 nucleotides read TGTGCCAGTAGCTTGACAGGGGCGAACACTGAAGCTTTCTTT. It specifies CASSLTGANTEAFF. This chain joins TRBV19 and TRBJ1-1; 8 positions agree with TRBD1. V shed 6 bases and J 1 base; nucleotides not matched to a gene: 4. The CDR3 spans 14 residues. The germline gives CDR1 LNHDA, CDR2 SQIVND (reference sequence).

The CDR3 nucleotides are TGCGCCAGCAGCAACTCCAGGGGGCAAGAGACCCAGTACTTC. It translates to CASSNSRGQETQYF. The genes are TRBV5-1 and TRBJ2-5, with 7 bases matching TRBD1. Germline V gives CDR1 SGHRS, CDR2 YFSETQ. The CDR3 consists of 14 residues. Trimming removed 4 bases from V and 2 bases from J; junction bases left unmatched: 5.